The clone carrying this T cell receptor (beta chain) was found a few times. The antigen is not known. The source of the sample is a study of T-cell reconstitution after alpha-beta-depleted transplantation in children. Study-level points and caveats: Two months or so post-transplant, alpha-beta T cells reportedly derived from several hundred expanded graft clones. From surviving recipient T cells and thymic progenitors came the high day-60 TCRbeta diversity observed in some patients. From newly produced T cells came most of the T-cell counts and diversity one year after transplant.

The V gene end was trimmed by 4 bases and the J gene end by 9 bases; junction bases not matched to a gene: 7. Germline assignment: CDR1 SGHVS and CDR2 FQNEAQ. The CDR3 length is 15 residues. A library of TCRbeta sequences, prepared with unique molecular identifiers, was generated. Each CDR3 protein is one row after TCRdb ran MiXCR on the PCR reads. The repertoire includes 670,000 or so distinct CDR3 sequences, around 13% of them detected once, and approximately 0.8% sits in the top ten. The chain couples TRBV7-8 to TRBJ2-1; 12 nucleotides agree with TRBD2. The TCR originated in a girl aged 2-10 years with congenital amegakaryocytic thrombocytopenia, due to receive a stem cell transplant. The sample in question was PBMCs, obtained before TCRalphabeta/CD19-depleted stem cell transplant. This chain's CDR3 is CASSSLAGGPSEQFF. The CDR3 DNA is TGTGCCAGCAGCTCCCTAGCGGGAGGGCCGAGTGAGCAGTTCTTC.